This T cell receptor (beta chain) emerged from a study of blood T cell repertoires in COVID-19. Study summary: Material from acute and convalescent COVID-19 was sourced from the United States, Italy and Spain.

Germline V gives CDR1 MGHDK, CDR2 SYGVNS. After removal of 1 base from V and 3 bases from J, the junction contained 0 bases not matched to a gene. The CDR3 length is 14 residues. In the study's own analysis: Estimation of nucleated cell counts was performed using reference gene primer amplification. Sequenced by immunoSEQ multiplex PCR; TCRdb stores in-frame clones only, minus some. V, J and clone size are those of that table, while D and trimming were read from the DNA. This table holds 150,000 or so clones, over 75% found once. Study members were between about 18 and 90 years old and lived in 20 to 30 US regions. Two negative PCRs, clearance, or symptom resolution had been documented for recovered Cohort 3 donors.

Sequencing input: PBMCs or T cells enriched from blood (not recorded which). The sequence was collected from a woman aged 45 to 65 who had recovered from COVID-19. The rearrangement joins TRBV25-1 to TRBJ2-3, with 8 bases matching TRBD2. CDR3 DNA sequence: TGTGCCAGCAGTGAATCGGGGGGGACAGATACGCAGTATTTT. Translated, it gives CASSESGGTDTQYF.